A single sample gave rise to the 30 T cell receptor beta chains below, sequenced in a study of T-cell memory formation after mild COVID-19. Using its own MiXCR run on the 5' RACE reads, TCRdb lists one record per CDR3 protein. Here the sample spans fewer than 700,000 distinct CDR3 sequences, less than 25% being singletons. The sample was PBMCs or a T cell subset sorted from them (not recorded which). These receptors were collected from an adult woman who had mild COVID-19 (a few samples of this study predate the infection). Cell type and time point are not known.

Only a few counts were recorded for this clonotype. DNA of the CDR3: TGTGCCAGCAGCCAAGCATTAGGGACAGAGGGGTTCTTC. It codes for CASSQALGTEGFF. The genes are TRBV14 and TRBJ2-1; 7 nucleotides align to TRBD1. CDR1 is SGHDN and CDR2 is FVKESK in the germline V gene. The CDR3 totals 13 residues. V shed 1 base and J 15 bases; nucleotides not matched to a gene: 9.

This chain links TRBV5-4 with TRBJ2-5, with D unresolved. The CDR3 consists of 16 residues. The ends were cut back, 4 bases at V and 3 bases at J, with 19 bases in the middle. Germline CDR1 is SGHNT and CDR2 is YYREEE (reference sequence). CDR3 coding DNA: TGTGCCAGCAGCCCCCCTGGCAGGTCTGAAAAAGAGACCCAGTACTTC. This gives the protein CASSPPGRSEKETQYF.

The sample holds a few counts of this clonotype. The V call is TRBV5-1, the J call TRBJ1-1, with D perhaps TRBD1 (5 bases). The CDR3 consists of 14 residues. V was pared by 2 bases and J by 1 base, with 9 bases between. Germline V gene lookup returns CDR1 SGHRS and CDR2 YFSETQ. Here the CDR3 reads CASSLGHGNTEAFF. The CDR3 DNA sequence: TGCGCCAGCAGCTTAGGACACGGGAACACTGAAGCTTTCTTT.

This chain joins TRBV6-5 and TRBJ1-2; D remains unclear. There are 16 residues in the CDR3. The germline V gene encodes CDR1 MNHEY and CDR2 SVGAGI. The germline V and J ends were trimmed by 2 bases and 0 bases, with 13 bases remaining between them. CDR3 sequence: CASSYVPATANYGYTF. In nucleotides, the CDR3 is TGTGCCAGCAGTTACGTGCCAGCGACCGCTAACTATGGCTACACCTTC.

This chain links TRBV20-1 with TRBJ2-3, with D possibly matching TRBD1 (6 bases). The CDR3 has 14 amino acids. The ends were cut back, 2 bases at V and 10 bases at J, with 19 bases in the middle. Per germline, CDR1 DFQATT and CDR2 SNEGSKA (reference sequence). CDR3 sequence reads: CSARPQQGPVPQYF. The CDR3 bases are TGCAGTGCTAGACCTCAACAGGGCCCCGTACCGCAGTATTTT.

The V and J genes are TRBV19 and TRBJ1-2, with 7 positions matching TRBD1. Germline V gene sequence: CDR1 LNHDA, CDR2 SQIVND (reference sequence). This CDR3 region has 13 residues. With V trimmed by 8 bases and J by 7 bases, 10 bases remained unmatched. CDR3: CASADRVGGGYTF. The DNA of the CDR3 is TGTGCCAGTGCAGACAGGGTAGGCGGTGGCTACACCTTC.

This chain joins TRBV4-1 and TRBJ2-7, with 11 bases lining up with TRBD2. The germline CDR1 and CDR2 sequences are MGHRA and YSYEKL. The CDR3 has 15 residues. V shed 2 bases and J 2 bases; nucleotides not matched to a gene: 2. The CDR3: CASSQRLAGPYEQYF. The CDR3 DNA reads TGCGCCAGCAGCCAACGACTAGCGGGGCCCTACGAGCAGTACTTC.

Only a few counts were recorded for this clonotype. The chain combines TRBV18 with TRBJ2-5, with D possibly matching TRBD2 (6 bases). Trimming took off 0 bases at V and 5 bases at J, with 10 bases between the two ends. The CDR3 loop spans 14 amino acids. Looked up from germline, CDR1 is KGHSH and CDR2 is LQKENI. CDR3 in DNA: TGTGCCAGCTCACCACCCCCTGGGAGGGAGACCCAGTACTTC. Its translation is CASSPPPGRETQYF.

This clonotype was recorded a few times. The gene calls are TRBV11-2 and TRBJ2-7; 10 bases are a match to TRBD2. Germline V gene data show CDR1 as SGHAT and CDR2 as FQNNGV. V shed 5 bases, J shed 1 base, and the junction held 17 bases outside the gene matches. There are 19 residues in the CDR3. The CDR3 nucleotides read TGTGCCAGCAGCCATCACGCCGGCAAGCGGGAGGGCCGATCCTACGAGCAGTACTTC. It yields the protein CASSHHAGKREGRSYEQYF.

This clonotype was seen ten or more times. This chain connects TRBV27 to TRBJ1-6, with 7 bases aligning to TRBD1. J lost 9 bases, V lost 2 bases, and 7 bases had no gene match. Germline assignment: CDR1 MNHEY and CDR2 SMNVEV (reference sequence). This CDR3 spans 15 amino acids. In DNA form, the CDR3 reads TGTGCCAGCAGTTTAGGTCAAGGGGGCTCTTCACCCCTCCACTTT. Protein product: CASSLGQGGSSPLHF.

There are a few counts of this clonotype. The chain links TRBV7-9 to TRBJ2-5; D unclear. This CDR3 spans 16 amino acids. The V end lost 4 bases, the J end lost 3 bases, and 18 bases lay between the germline ends. Germline loops: CDR1 SEHNR, CDR2 FQNEAQ (reference sequence). The CDR3 loop is CASSYAKGVGEETQYF. The CDR3 DNA reads TGTGCCAGCAGCTACGCTAAGGGCGTAGGTGAAGAGACCCAGTACTTC.

In regard to this clonotype: A read error may produce the germline difference seen at one junction end. This chain joins TRBV7-8 and TRBJ2-7; D possibly corresponds to TRBD2 (5 bases). The germline CDR1 and CDR2 sequences are SGHVS and FQNEAQ. The CDR3 has 14 residues. Here the CDR3 reads CASSLVGLSYEQYF. CDR3 nucleotides: TGCGCCAGCAGCTTGGTAGGACTGAGCTACGAGCAGTACTTC.

The chain has TRBV19 and TRBJ2-7; 10 positions match TRBD1. J was trimmed by 6 bases and V by 10 bases; bases with no gene match: 21. The germline V gene has CDR1 LNHDA and CDR2 SQIVND (reference sequence). This CDR3 contains 17 residues. The CDR3, as DNA: TGTGCCACAAGTGCCGGGACAGGGGTGGATCGGGTCCGCGAGCAGTACTTC. This gives the protein CATSAGTGVDRVREQYF.

Only a few counts were recorded for this clonotype. This chain joins TRBV12-3 or TRBV12-4 and TRBJ2-7; D unclear. The CDR3 is 14 residues long. Trimming took 3 bases from V and 5 from J, leaving 14 bases between them. In DNA form, the CDR3 reads TGTGCCAGCAGTTTGGTAGCAAATTCCCACGAGCAGTACTTC. Its translation: CASSLVANSHEQYF.

This clonotype showed up many times. The chain is built from TRBV24-1 and TRBJ1-5, with 9 bases that match TRBD1. The CDR3 covers 16 residues. Germline assignment: CDR1 KGHDR and CDR2 SFDVKD. V shed 5 bases, J shed 0 bases, and the junction held 4 bases outside the gene matches. CDR3 sequence (DNA): TGTGCCACCAGTGCGGACAGGGGTTATAGCAATCAGCCCCAGCATTTT. Its translation: CATSADRGYSNQPQHF.

This clonotype has ten or more counts. V usage is TRBV27 and J usage is TRBJ1-5; 7 bases are shared with TRBD1. V was clipped by 0 bases and J by 7 bases; unmatched bases: 6. This CDR3 comprises 15 residues. The germline gives CDR1 MNHEY, CDR2 SMNVEV (reference sequence). In DNA, the CDR3 is TGTGCCAGCAGTTTATCCCGACAGGGAAGGCAGCCCCAGCATTTT. Protein: CASSLSRQGRQPQHF.

In its sample, this clonotype was seen a few times. The chain links TRBV7-2 to TRBJ1-3, with a possible D match to TRBD1 (5 bases). The germline gives CDR1 SGHTA, CDR2 FQGNSA. The CDR3 covers 16 residues. Trimming removed 1 base at V and 0 bases at J, with 10 bases between. CDR3 nucleotides: TGTGCCAGCAGCTTAGGACAGACCCGCTCTGGAAACACCATATATTTT. Translated, it gives CASSLGQTRSGNTIYF.

This chain connects TRBV6-6 to TRBJ2-5, with D possibly being TRBD2 (7 bases). This CDR3 comprises 13 residues. Germline V lookup: CDR1 MNHNY, CDR2 SVGAGI (reference sequence). The ends were cut back, 6 bases at V and 9 bases at J, with 17 bases in the middle. The CDR3 region is CASRLNWEGAQYF. The DNA of the CDR3 is TGTGCCAGCAGGCTTAACTGGGAGGGGGCCCAGTACTTC.

The rearrangement uses TRBV20-1 and TRBJ2-7, with TRBD2 as a possible D gene (6 bases). This CDR3 region has 15 residues. Between the trimmed V and J ends, which lost 6 bases and 0 bases, there was a span of 18 bases. Germline V gives CDR1 DFQATT, CDR2 SNEGSKA (reference sequence). CDR3 nucleotide sequence: TGCAGTGCACTAGCCCGGACTCCTTTCTCCTACGAGCAGTACTTC. Residues: CSALARTPFSYEQYF.

The table lists this clonotype with a few counts. The V call is TRBV20-1, the J call TRBJ2-5, with no clear D. The germline CDR1 and CDR2 sequences are DFQATT and SNEGSKA (reference sequence). Trimming stripped 6 bases from V and 6 bases from J, with 17 bases between. The CDR3 spans 13 residues. CDR3 loop: CSAHRVSLKTQYF. In nucleotides, the CDR3 is TGCAGTGCCCACCGAGTCTCGTTAAAGACCCAGTACTTC.

This clonotype has more than one count but fewer than ten. V gene TRBV9 combines with J gene TRBJ2-1; D possibly matches TRBD1 or TRBD2 (6 bases each). Germline V CDR1 and CDR2: SGDLS, YYNGEE. The CDR3 runs 12 residues. Between the trimmed V and J ends, which lost 5 bases and 6 bases, there was a span of 9 bases. CDR3 residues: CASSRGPNEQFF. As DNA, the CDR3 is TGTGCCAGCAGTCGGGGGCCCAATGAGCAGTTCTTC.

The CDR3 protein is CASSLAGNTQYF. In DNA form, the CDR3 reads TGTGCCAGCAGCCTAGCGGGAAATACGCAGTATTTT. The chain uses TRBV5-6 and TRBJ2-3; 9 bases agree with TRBD2. CDR3 length: 12 amino acids. Germline CDR1 reads SGHDT; CDR2 reads YYEEEE. V was clipped by 4 bases and J by 7 bases; unmatched bases: 1.

The chain joins TRBV11-2 to TRBJ2-7, with no clear D. Germline-derived CDR1 and CDR2 are SGHAT and FQNNGV. This CDR3 is 13 amino acids long. The V end lost 4 bases, the J end lost 8 bases, and 15 bases lay between the germline ends. The CDR3 protein is CASSSEPSVQQYF. The CDR3 DNA follows: TGTGCCAGCAGCTCCGAACCATCGGTTCAGCAGTACTTC.

V is TRBV9 and J is TRBJ1-2; D uncertain. V was cut by 4 bases and J by 2 bases, with 12 bases left in between. CDR1 is SGDLS, CDR2 YYNGEE, per germline. This CDR3 is built from 14 residues. Here the CDR3 reads CASSQDTGNYGYTF. The CDR3 nucleotides read TGTGCCAGCAGCCAAGACACCGGGAACTATGGCTACACCTTC.

This clonotype was counted between two and nine times. This sequence joins TRBV6-2 or TRBV6-3 and TRBJ2-3; D might be TRBD1 (5 bases). The length of the CDR3 is 15 residues. Germline values: CDR1 MNHEY, CDR2 SVGEGT. Deletions cut 6 bases from V and 3 bases from J, with 16 bases between. CDR3 loop: CASRAQGKRTDTQYF. The CDR3 coding sequence is TGTGCCAGCAGAGCTCAGGGTAAAAGGACAGATACGCAGTATTTT.

This chain links TRBV7-8 with TRBJ2-5, with 7 bases identical to TRBD1. Trimming cost V 2 bases and J 1 base; bases outside gene matches: 7. The length of the CDR3 is 16 residues. Germline loops: CDR1 SGHVS, CDR2 FQNEAQ. The CDR3 nucleotides read TGTGCCAGCAGCTTACGCCTAGGGACAGTCCAAGAGACCCAGTACTTC. This translates into CASSLRLGTVQETQYF.

This rearrangement joins TRBV25-1 to TRBJ2-2, with D possibly matching TRBD1 (6 bases). CDR1 and CDR2 from the germline V gene are MGHDK and SYGVNS. V dropped 4 bases and J dropped 3 bases, with 9 bases sitting between them. This CDR3 region has 14 residues. CDR3 in DNA: TGTGCCAGCAGTGTGCCAGGGGACACCGGGGAGCTGTTTTTT. It is translated as CASSVPGDTGELFF.

In this sample, this clonotype turned up many times. The V and J genes are TRBV7-2 and TRBJ2-5; D is undetermined. Germline CDR1 SGHTA, CDR2 FQGNSA. CDR3 size: 16 residues. The germline V and J ends were trimmed by 1 base and 0 bases, with 12 bases remaining between them. The CDR3 reads CASSLGLTDYQETQYF. CDR3 nucleotide sequence: TGTGCCAGCAGCTTAGGCCTCACAGACTACCAAGAGACCCAGTACTTC.

A few counts support this clonotype. V and J are TRBV5-1 and TRBJ2-3; tentative D call: TRBD1 (5 bases). This CDR3 has 17 residues. V lost 0 bases and J lost 2, with 16 bases in between. CDR1 is SGHRS, CDR2 YFSETQ, per germline. The DNA of the CDR3 is TGCGCCAGCAGCTTGGATTATCCAGGGTCGGTCACAGATACGCAGTATTTT. As protein: CASSLDYPGSVTDTQYF.

This clonotype came up a few times. The chain is built from TRBV20-1 and TRBJ2-7; possibly TRBD2 for D (6 bases). The CDR3 has 16 residues. Trimming removed 5 bases from V and 5 bases from J, with 25 bases in between. Looked up from germline, CDR1 is DFQATT and CDR2 is SNEGSKA (reference sequence). In DNA, the CDR3 is TGCAGTGCTGGGAGGTTGAAGGGGACTCCCCTCCACGAGCAGTACTTC. It is translated as CSAGRLKGTPLHEQYF.